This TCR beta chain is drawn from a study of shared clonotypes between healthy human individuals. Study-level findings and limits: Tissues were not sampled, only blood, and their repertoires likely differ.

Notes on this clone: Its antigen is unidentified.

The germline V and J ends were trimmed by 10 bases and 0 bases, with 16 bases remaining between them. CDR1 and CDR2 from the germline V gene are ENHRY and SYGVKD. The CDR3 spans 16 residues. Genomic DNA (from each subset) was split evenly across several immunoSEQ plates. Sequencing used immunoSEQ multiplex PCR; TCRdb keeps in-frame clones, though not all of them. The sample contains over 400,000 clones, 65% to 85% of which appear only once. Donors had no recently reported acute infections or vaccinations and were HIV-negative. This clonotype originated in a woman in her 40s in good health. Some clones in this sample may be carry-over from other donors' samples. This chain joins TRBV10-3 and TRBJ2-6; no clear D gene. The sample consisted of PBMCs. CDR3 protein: CATAPVPYSGANVLTF. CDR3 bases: TGTGCCACCGCACCAGTTCCCTACTCTGGGGCCAACGTCCTGACTTTC.